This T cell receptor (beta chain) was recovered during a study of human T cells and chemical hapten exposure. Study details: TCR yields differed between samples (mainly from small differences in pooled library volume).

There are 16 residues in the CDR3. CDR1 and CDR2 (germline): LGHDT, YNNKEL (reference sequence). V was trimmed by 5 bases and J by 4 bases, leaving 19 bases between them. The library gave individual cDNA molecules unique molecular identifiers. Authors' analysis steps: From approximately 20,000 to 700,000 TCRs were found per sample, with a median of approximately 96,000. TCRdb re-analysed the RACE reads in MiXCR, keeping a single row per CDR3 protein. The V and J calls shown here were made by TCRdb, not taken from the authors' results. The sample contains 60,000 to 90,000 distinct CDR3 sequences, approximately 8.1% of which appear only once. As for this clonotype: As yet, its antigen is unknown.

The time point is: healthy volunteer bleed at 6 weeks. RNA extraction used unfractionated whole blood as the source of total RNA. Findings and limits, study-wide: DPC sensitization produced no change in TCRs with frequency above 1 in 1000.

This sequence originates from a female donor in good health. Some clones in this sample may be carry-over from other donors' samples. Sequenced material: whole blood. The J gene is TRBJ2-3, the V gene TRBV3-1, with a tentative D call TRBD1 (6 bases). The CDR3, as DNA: TGTGCCAGCAGCGCCGGGACACATCCATCCCCAGATACGCAGTATTTT. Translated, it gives CASSAGTHPSPDTQYF.